This T cell receptor (beta chain) is drawn from a study of shared clonotypes between healthy human individuals. This clone was picked up one time. Its antigen is undetermined. Germline is not matched at one junction end, which may reflect a read error. This CDR3 region has 13 residues. Germline CDR1 SSHAT, CDR2 FNYEAQ (reference sequence). Sequenced by immunoSEQ multiplex PCR; TCRdb stores in-frame clones only, minus some. The sample lists around 2.3 million clones; approximately 94% were seen once. The donor population consisted of healthy HIV-negative adults with no recent acute infections or vaccinations. Caucasian adults residing in Nashville, Tennessee made up all the donors. Into CD45RA+ naive and CD45RA-negative memory subsets, the CD4+ cells were split. General study results and limits: Estimated clonotype richness was generally higher in naive than memory subsets.

This receptor was taken from a man aged 18 to 35 in good health. The sequencing sample was made of naive CD4+ T cells sorted from blood. Subset: CD45RA+ positively selected. The V and J genes are TRBV7-7 and TRBJ2-7; D unclear. The CDR3 DNA reads TGTGCTAGCAGCTTAGCTCTGGGTGGCGAGCAGTACTTC. Protein: CASSLALGGEQYF.